This T cell receptor (beta chain) was identified in a study of T cell responses to AZD1222 COVID-19 vaccine. The method was immunoSEQ multiplex PCR; TCRdb's version includes in-frame clones alone and lacks a portion of them. This sample has approximately 100,000 clones, with roughly 86% found just once. CDR3 length: 16 amino acids. V was pared by 4 bases and J by 0 bases, with 13 bases between. Germline V gene lookup returns CDR1 SGHVS and CDR2 FQNEAQ. The sequence was obtained from an adult who received the AZD1222 COVID-19 vaccine. The chain employs TRBV7-8 and TRBJ2-1; D remains ambiguous. The starting material was peripheral blood, obtained 28 days after the second AZD1222 dose. This CDR3 reads CASSSFSFSSYNEQFF. The CDR3 bases are TGTGCCAGCAGCTCGTTCTCTTTTAGCTCCTACAATGAGCAGTTCTTC. Looking up the rest from reference TRBV7-8 and TRBJ2-1 gives the full variable domain: GAGVSQSPRYKVAKRGQDVALRCDPISGHVSLFWYQQALGQGPEFLTYFQNEAQLDKSGLPSDRFFAERPEGSVSTLKIQRTQQEDSAVYLCASSSFSFSSYNEQFFGPGTRLTVL.